Listed below are T cell receptor beta chains from one sample, sequenced in a study of OX40 agonist ivuxolimab in advanced cancers. The assay was immunoSEQ multiplex PCR, and TCRdb's table has in-frame clones only and misses some. Here the sample spans some 90,000 clones, under 95% being singletons. This material consisted of CD4+ or CD8+ T cells sorted from blood, taken in a trial of the OX40 agonist ivuxolimab. The receptors originated from an adult with an advanced solid tumor such as melanoma, head and neck, liver or kidney cancer. Both conserved end residues are part of each CDR3. The order of the fields is clone size, CDR3 length, J gene, V gene, D gene, CDR3 protein, CDR3 DNA. The D gene is left open where the match is weak. Size is omitted from some rows. Given values are once, few, many or a class for expanded clones.

size: .; length: 14; J: TRBJ2-1; V: TRBV9; D: TRBD1; CDR3: CASSLRQGPNEQFF; DNA: TGTGCCAGCAGCCTTAGACAGGGTCCCAATGAGCAGTTCTTC
size: many; length: 13; J: TRBJ2-3; V: TRBV7-9; D: .; CDR3: CASSPRTADTQYF; DNA: TGTGCCAGCAGCCCACGGACTGCTGATACGCAGTATTTT
size: .; length: 13; J: TRBJ2-1; V: TRBV6-5; D: .; CDR3: CASRTTSSGEQFF; DNA: TGTGCCAGCAGGACTACTAGCTCCGGTGAGCAGTTCTTC
size: .; length: 16; J: TRBJ2-1; V: TRBV6-6; D: TRBD2; CDR3: CASSYLGAGAQNEQFF; DNA: TGTGCCAGCAGTTACCTTGGAGCGGGAGCTCAGAATGAGCAGTTCTTC
size: .; length: 10; J: TRBJ2-7; V: TRBV20-1; D: .; CDR3: CSVLSYEQYF; DNA: TGCAGTGTTCTTTCCTACGAGCAGTACTTC
size: .; length: 15; J: TRBJ2-7; V: TRBV4-2; D: .; CDR3: CASSQEVAETYEQYF; DNA: TGTGCCAGCAGCCAAGAAGTGGCAGAAACTTACGAGCAGTACTTC
size: .; length: 14; J: TRBJ1-2; V: TRBV10-3; D: TRBD1; CDR3: CAISDQGGFYGYTF; DNA: TGTGCCATCAGTGATCAGGGGGGATTCTATGGCTACACCTTC
size: .; length: 14; J: TRBJ1-2; V: TRBV2; D: TRBD1; CDR3: CASRQDRGPHGYTF; DNA: TGTGCCAGCAGACAAGACAGGGGGCCTCATGGCTACACCTTC
size: .; length: 14; J: TRBJ2-2; V: TRBV11-1; D: .; CDR3: CASSGRTNTGELFF; DNA: TGTGCCAGCAGCGGGCGGACGAACACCGGGGAGCTGTTTTTT
size: .; length: 13; J: TRBJ2-1; V: TRBV7-9; D: .; CDR3: CASSLIRNNEQFF; DNA: TGTGCCAGCAGCTTAATCAGGAACAATGAGCAGTTCTTC
size: .; length: 15; J: TRBJ1-2; V: TRBV7-2; D: .; CDR3: CASSLSRETAYGYTF; DNA: TGTGCCAGCAGCTTATCACGCGAGACAGCCTATGGCTACACCTTC
size: .; length: 16; J: TRBJ2-3; V: TRBV2; D: .; CDR3: CASSGVARTSTDTQYF; DNA: TGTGCCAGCAGTGGAGTTGCCAGAACTAGCACAGATACGCAGTATTTT
size: .; length: 13; J: TRBJ2-1; V: TRBV11-3; D: .; CDR3: CASSGDTYNEQFF; DNA: TGTGCCAGCAGCGGGGACACGTACAATGAGCAGTTCTTC
size: .; length: 15; J: TRBJ2-7; V: TRBV5-6; D: TRBD2; CDR3: CASSLGLAGTYEQYF; DNA: TGTGCCAGCAGCTTGGGTCTAGCGGGGACCTACGAGCAGTACTTC
size: .; length: 14; J: TRBJ2-3; V: TRBV7-9; D: .; CDR3: CASSPRAFTDTQYF; DNA: TGTGCCAGCAGCCCTAGGGCGTTCACAGATACGCAGTATTTT
size: .; length: 13; J: TRBJ1-1; V: TRBV5-4; D: TRBD1; CDR3: CASSGTGGYEAFF; DNA: TGTGCCAGCAGCGGGACAGGGGGTTATGAAGCTTTCTTT
size: .; length: 15; J: TRBJ1-3; V: TRBV6-1; D: .; CDR3: CASRYQGSSGNTIYF; DNA: TGTGCCAGCAGATATCAGGGAAGCTCTGGAAACACCATATATTTT
size: few; length: 15; J: TRBJ1-2; V: TRBV25-1; D: TRBD1; CDR3: CASRNPDRDFGGYTF; DNA: TGTGCCAGCAGGAACCCGGACAGGGACTTTGGCGGCTACACCTTC
size: .; length: 16; J: TRBJ2-1; V: TRBV19; D: .; CDR3: CASSIGPGILVNEQFF; DNA: TGTGCCAGTAGTATCGGCCCGGGAATCTTGGTGAATGAGCAGTTCTTC
size: .; length: 12; J: TRBJ1-1; V: TRBV28; D: .; CDR3: CASSLGNTEAFF; DNA: TGTGCCAGCAGCTTAGGAAACACTGAAGCTTTCTTT
size: .; length: 14; J: TRBJ1-2; V: TRBV7-2; D: .; CDR3: CASSPKGDSYGYTF; DNA: TGTGCCAGCAGCCCTAAAGGGGATTCCTATGGCTACACCTTC
size: .; length: 14; J: TRBJ1-5; V: TRBV29-1; D: .; CDR3: CSAGEADSNQPQHF; DNA: TGCAGCGCTGGGGAGGCGGATAGCAATCAGCCCCAGCATTTT
size: .; length: 17; J: TRBJ1-3; V: TRBV28; D: .; CDR3: CASKIGTSLSAGNTIYF; DNA: TGTGCCAGCAAAATCGGGACATCTCTTAGTGCTGGAAACACCATATATTTT
size: .; length: 13; J: TRBJ2-7; V: TRBV7-9; D: .; CDR3: CASSHTATYEQYF; DNA: TGTGCCAGCAGCCACACGGCCACCTACGAGCAGTACTTC
size: .; length: 15; J: TRBJ2-1; V: TRBV30; D: TRBD2; CDR3: CAWSGGPSSYNEQFF; DNA: TGTGCCTGGTCGGGGGGTCCGAGCTCCTACAATGAGCAGTTCTTC
size: .; length: 17; J: TRBJ1-6; V: TRBV6-1; D: .; CDR3: CASSERAESSYNSPLHF; DNA: TGTGCCAGCAGCGAAAGGGCAGAGAGCTCCTATAATTCACCCCTCCACTTT
size: .; length: 16; J: TRBJ1-5; V: TRBV5-6; D: TRBD1; CDR3: CASSLGGQGTNQPQHF; DNA: TGTGCCAGCAGCTTGGGGGGACAGGGGACAAATCAGCCCCAGCATTTT
size: once; length: 16; J: TRBJ2-2; V: TRBV7-2; D: TRBD2; CDR3: CASSLLAGGLTGELFF; DNA: TGTGCCAGCAGCTTACTAGCGGGAGGCCTCACCGGGGAGCTGTTTTTT
size: .; length: 13; J: TRBJ2-6; V: TRBV7-3; D: .; CDR3: CASSSQGANVLTF; DNA: TGTGCCAGCAGCTCTCAGGGGGCCAACGTCCTGACTTTC
size: .; length: 24; J: TRBJ1-1; V: TRBV6-7; D: TRBD1; CDR3: CASSYLGCPLIGRGRGLRGAEAFF; DNA: TGTGCCAGCAGTTACTTGGGCTGCCCACTAATCGGCAGGGGCAGGGGGTTAAGAGGGGCTGAAGCTTTCTTT
size: .; length: 14; J: TRBJ1-1; V: TRBV7-2; D: .; CDR3: CASSLLGGNTEAFF; DNA: TGTGCCAGCAGCTTACTGGGTGGTAACACTGAAGCTTTCTTT
size: .; length: 14; J: TRBJ1-5; V: TRBV4-2; D: .; CDR3: CASSQDLYREVQHF; DNA: TGTGCCAGCAGCCAAGATTTGTACAGGGAGGTCCAGCATTTT